One T cell receptor beta chain is described in this entry. This clonotype was picked up a small number of times. Its antigen is not yet known. Base quality data are lacking; no much larger clone is found one base away. The data stem from a study of prognosis after radiotherapy for stage I lung cancer (dated by TCRdb to about 2021). For context, the study as a whole: Fewer than 20 stage I NSCLC patients were enrolled in Nanjing, China, between early 2018 and 2019. Of the enrolled patients, 11 to 15 had newly diagnosed primary stage I lung tumors, while a few had oligometastatic NSCLC following surgical resection of the primary tumor. Every patient was regarded as medically inoperable, because of comorbidities in eleven to twelve cases and refusal of surgery in seven or eight cases. The cohort comprised 10 to 15 men and roughly 6 women with a median age of 74.5 years, ranging from roughly 50 to 84 years. Under 15 patients had adenocarcinoma and several had squamous cell carcinoma as the tumor histology. SBRT was delivered in 3 to 5 fractions with a biologically effective dose of at least 100 Gy, and image-guided IMRT or VMAT was used for delivery. SBRT was not combined with any concurrent therapy in any patient. After SBRT, distant metastases developed in about 20% of the 19 patients at a median of about seven months, while the remaining 15 patients had no significant progression. The study profiled peripheral blood TCR beta repertoires from stage I NSCLC patients before and after stereotactic body radiotherapy and related them to distant failure. For each of the roughly 19 patients, one blood sample was taken before SBRT and one after, so the study sequenced some 38 samples in total. General findings and caveats noted by the study authors: After SBRT, the count of unique TCR clones dropped from a median of roughly 9,400 beforehand to roughly 6,800 afterward (Wilcoxon paired P=0.011). Post-SBRT Shannon entropy and its change from baseline were lower in patients who developed distant metastases; baseline Shannon entropy was not associated with metastases. TRBV and TRBJ usage frequencies reportedly varied with metastasis status, involving two V genes at baseline and ten or so V and two J genes after SBRT. All reported P values were unadjusted for multiple comparisons. The study was limited by its small cohort and short follow-up, and the findings require independent validation. Tumor specificity of expanded TCR clones was not determined.

The TCR beta CDR3 region was amplified from genomic DNA by two rounds of multiplex PCR. In the first PCR round, primers specific to each TRBV and TRBJ gene were used, and the primer sequences were filed in Chinese patent CN105087789A. Universal primers were used in the second round of PCR. The Roche High Pure PCR Template Preparation Kit was used to extract genomic DNA from the frozen PBMCs. Libraries were sequenced paired-end with 151 bp reads on an Illumina HiSeq 3000. As for how the authors treated the data: CutAdapt was used to remove raw reads lacking the multiplex PCR primer sequences. Using PEAR, the high-quality paired reads were merged into contigs. By aligning each contig to reference sequences, MiXCR assigned the TRB V, D and J gene segments to that contig. To remove sequencing errors, CDR3 sequences were clustered according to base quality and sequence similarity. Diversity was measured as Shannon entropy normalized by the natural log of productive TCR sequence number. Clonality was defined as one minus Shannon entropy divided by the natural log of the number of unique clonotypes. Using the Youden index from ROC curves, the researchers picked the repertoire-metric cut-offs for progression-free survival, and all analyses were carried out in R 3.5.3. TCRdb cleaned the public reads at Q25 with fastp, built clones with MiXCR and kept in-frame beta chains. Each entry is one CDR3 protein sequence, shown with its most common DNA and genes. Here the V and J calls rest on TCRdb's processing, not on the authors' analysis. In this sample the table shows fewer than 40,000 distinct CDR3 sequences, approximately 30% of which occur a single time. Roughly a third of the sample is held by the ten biggest clonotypes.

V loses 0 bases, J loses 15 bases, and the germline ends lie 15 bases apart. Taken from the germline V gene, the CDR1 and CDR2 loops are MGHRA and YSYEKL. The CDR3 has 13 amino acids, counting the end cysteine and phenylalanine. Just the 39-base CDR3 DNA is kept, in frame starting at base 1. A history of other malignancies or of prior chemotherapy or radiotherapy was absent in all patients, and node-negative disease was shown on CT and PET/CT in all patients. At each of two time points, 4.5 to 7.5 milliliters of peripheral venous blood were collected in EDTA tubes. PBMCs were isolated by Ficoll-Paque Plus density-gradient centrifugation. Samples were stored at -80°C immediately after collection until analysis.

Here the sequenced sample was PBMCs, taken before or after stereotactic body radiation therapy (not recorded which). The receptor comes from a donor aged 50 or older with non-small cell lung cancer. The chain was built from TRBV4-1 and TRBJ2-1; no D gene is confidently identified. The DNA is TGCGCCAGCAGCCAAGATAAGGGTGTAATTACGTTCTTC. This is translated as CASSQDKGVITFF.